The sequence of this TCR beta chain was determined in a study of blood T cell repertoires in COVID-19. Study as a whole: T cells, B-cell-depleted T cells, or PBMCs supplied cDNA or gDNA.

In the original analysis: Amplification of reference gene primers provided the estimated nucleated cell counts. The repertoire was sequenced with immunoSEQ multiplex PCR; TCRdb's copy has only in-frame clones and lacks some. D and trimming come from the DNA, and the V and J calls and clone size come from that table. The sample consists of 350,000 to 400,000 clones, more than 75% of them appearing once. The CDR3 runs to 16 residues. Trimming shortened V by 5 bases and J by 0 bases, and 14 bases separated the two germline ends. Germline V gene lookup returns CDR1 SGHRS and CDR2 YFSETQ. The sequence derives from a woman aged 25 to 39 with acute COVID-19. This chain links TRBV5-1 with TRBJ2-2, with D possibly being TRBD1 (5 bases). Sequences were obtained from PBMCs or T cells enriched from blood (not recorded which). The CDR3 spells CASSQGHSSNTGELFF. For the CDR3, the DNA is TGCGCCAGCAGTCAAGGACATTCCTCGAACACCGGGGAGCTGTTTTTT.